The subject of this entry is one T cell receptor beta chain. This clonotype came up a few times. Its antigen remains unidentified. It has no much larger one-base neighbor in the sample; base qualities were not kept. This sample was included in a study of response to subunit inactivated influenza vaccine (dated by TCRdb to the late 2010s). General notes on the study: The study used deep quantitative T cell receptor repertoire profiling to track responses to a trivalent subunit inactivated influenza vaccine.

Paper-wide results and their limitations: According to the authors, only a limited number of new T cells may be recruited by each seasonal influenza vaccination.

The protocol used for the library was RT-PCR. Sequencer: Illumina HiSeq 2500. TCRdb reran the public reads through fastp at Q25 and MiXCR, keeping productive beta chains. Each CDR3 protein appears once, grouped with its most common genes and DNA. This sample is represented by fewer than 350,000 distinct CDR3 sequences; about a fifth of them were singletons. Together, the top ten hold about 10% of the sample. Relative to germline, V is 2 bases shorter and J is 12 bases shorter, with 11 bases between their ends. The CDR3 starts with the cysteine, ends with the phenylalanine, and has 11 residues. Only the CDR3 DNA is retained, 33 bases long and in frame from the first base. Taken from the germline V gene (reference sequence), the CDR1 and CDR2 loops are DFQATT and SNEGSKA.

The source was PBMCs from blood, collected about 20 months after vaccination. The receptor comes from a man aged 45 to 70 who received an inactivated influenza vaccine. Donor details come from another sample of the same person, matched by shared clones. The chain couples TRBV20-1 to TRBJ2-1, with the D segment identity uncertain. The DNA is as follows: TGCAGTGCTAGATTAACAGAGGCGCAGTTCTTC. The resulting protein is CSARLTEAQFF.